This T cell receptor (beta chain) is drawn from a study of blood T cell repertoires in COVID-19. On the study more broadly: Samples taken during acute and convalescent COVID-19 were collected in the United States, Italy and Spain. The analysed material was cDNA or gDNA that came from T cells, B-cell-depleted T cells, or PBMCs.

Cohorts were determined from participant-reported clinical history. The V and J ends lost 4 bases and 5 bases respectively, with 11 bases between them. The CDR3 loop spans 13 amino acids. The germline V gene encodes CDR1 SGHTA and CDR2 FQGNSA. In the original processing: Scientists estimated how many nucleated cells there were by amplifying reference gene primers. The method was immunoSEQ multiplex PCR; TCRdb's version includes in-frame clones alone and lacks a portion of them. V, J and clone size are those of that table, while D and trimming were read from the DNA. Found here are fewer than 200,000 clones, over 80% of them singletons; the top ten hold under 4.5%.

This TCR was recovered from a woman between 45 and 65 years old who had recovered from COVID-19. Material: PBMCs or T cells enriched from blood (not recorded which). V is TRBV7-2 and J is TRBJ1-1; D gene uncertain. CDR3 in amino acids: CASSYLGVTEAFF. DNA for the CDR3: TGTGCCAGCAGCTATCTCGGGGTAACTGAAGCTTTCTTT.